The clone carrying this T cell receptor beta chain was detected ten times or more. The antigen is unknown. These data originate in a study of neurological immune-mediated disorders. Study-wide points: HTLV-1-associated myelopathy had the most TCR clonal expansion, and multiple sclerosis had the least, less than healthy controls. No sharing of CDR3 amino acid sequences was observed among expanded clones across subjects, suggesting private repertoires in all groups.

The cDNA was generated by 5'RACE with 10-nucleotide random UMIs. MiXCR, applied by TCRdb to the 5' RACE reads, yields one record per CDR3 protein. The data hold 30,000 or so distinct CDR3 sequences, with 4.6% observed a single time. The CDR3 spans 13 residues. Trimming cost V 5 bases and J 9 bases; bases outside gene matches: 5. Sequencing was done on a sample of PBMCs. The TCR sequence derives from a young man in good health. This chain links TRBV12-3 or TRBV12-4 with TRBJ2-1; 9 positions match TRBD1. The DNA for the CDR3 is TGTGCCAGCAGTCGACAGGACAGGGGTGAGCAGTTCTTC. As protein: CASSRQDRGEQFF.